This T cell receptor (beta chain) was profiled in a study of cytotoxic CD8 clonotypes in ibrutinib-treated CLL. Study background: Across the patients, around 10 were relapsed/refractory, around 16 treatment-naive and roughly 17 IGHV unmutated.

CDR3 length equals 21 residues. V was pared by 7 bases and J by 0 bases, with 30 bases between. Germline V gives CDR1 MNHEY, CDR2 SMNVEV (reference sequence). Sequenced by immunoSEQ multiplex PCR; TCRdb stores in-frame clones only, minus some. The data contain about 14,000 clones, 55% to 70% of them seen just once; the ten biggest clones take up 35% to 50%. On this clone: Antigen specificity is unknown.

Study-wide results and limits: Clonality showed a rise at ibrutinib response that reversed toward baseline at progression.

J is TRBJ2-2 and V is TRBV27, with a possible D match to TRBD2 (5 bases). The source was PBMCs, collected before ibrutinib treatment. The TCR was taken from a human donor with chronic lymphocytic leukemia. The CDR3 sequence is CASTSFWADPTSGTNTGELFF. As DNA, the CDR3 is TGTGCCAGCACAAGTTTCTGGGCAGACCCAACGTCGGGGACGAACACCGGGGAGCTGTTTTTT.